Described below is a single TCR beta chain sequence and its context. Its antigen remains undetermined. The input lacks base qualities; no much larger clone sits a single base away. The CDR3 numbers 12 residues from cysteine through phenylalanine. The sequence is cut down to CDR3 DNA, 36 bases in frame from base 1. Trimming removed 6 bases from V and 6 bases from J, leaving 15 bases between the germline ends. The germline V gene encodes CDR1 SQVTM and CDR2 ANQGSEA. The sample belongs to a study of control samples from healthy donors and cancer patients (dated by TCRdb to the early 2020s). Libraries were built with the immunoSEQ multiplex PCR assay. In its TCRdb copy, this immuneACCESS table keeps in-frame sequences only and misses some clones. Where compared with another copy, unresolved V genes explain less than half of these, and the others have no known cause. For this sample the table gives over 100,000 clones, of which roughly 84% were detected only once. The biggest ten clones account for about 3.2% of the sample.

The rearrangement joined TRBV29-1 to TRBJ2-7; perhaps TRBD2 is the D gene, with 5 bases matching. The source of this sequence is a man over 45 in good health. Sequencing used blood. The CDR3 amino acid sequence is: CSVHTEEGEQYF. In nucleotide form, the sequence is TGCAGCGTGCACACGGAAGAGGGCGAGCAGTACTTC.